The rows below give T cell receptor beta chains drawn from one sample of a study of T cell changes during pregnancy in multiple sclerosis. TCRdb's copy holds only in-frame clones and misses some; the assay was immunoSEQ multiplex PCR. The sample yields about 38,000 clones, more than 90% seen once. This specimen was CD8+ T cells from peripheral blood mononuclear cells, taken after pregnancy. All receptors derive from a female donor with multiple sclerosis, enrolled in a pregnancy study. Each CDR3 is given with its conserved first and last residue. The D gene is left open where the match is weak. For some rows the clone size is stated as once, few or many, or as a class when expanded; others skip it.

D: TRBD1
size: .
J: TRBJ1-6
V: TRBV7-3
CDR3: CASSLKVRGPNSPLHF
DNA: TGTGCCAGCAGCTTAAAGGTCAGGGGGCCTAATTCACCCCTCCACTTT

D: TRBD1
size: .
J: TRBJ2-5
V: TRBV10-3
CDR3: CATQPSGGQGQETQYF
DNA: TGTGCCACCCAACCCTCAGGGGGACAGGGACAAGAGACCCAGTACTTC

D: TRBD2
size: .
J: TRBJ2-1
V: TRBV27
CDR3: CASSRGLAGGYDEQFF
DNA: TGTGCCAGCAGCCGCGGACTAGCGGGAGGTTACGATGAGCAGTTCTTC

D: .
size: .
J: TRBJ2-3
V: TRBV19
CDR3: CASTAAGHRSTDTQYF
DNA: TGTGCCAGTACCGCCGCCGGACACAGAAGCACAGATACGCAGTATTTT

D: TRBD1
size: .
J: TRBJ2-2
V: TRBV7-3
CDR3: CASSLLESPGQGITGELFF
DNA: TGTGCCAGCAGCTTATTAGAGTCTCCGGGACAGGGAATAACTGGGGAGCTGTTTTTT

D: .
size: .
J: TRBJ2-5
V: TRBV13
CDR3: CASSHRGNQETQYF
DNA: TGTGCCAGCAGCCATCGGGGAAACCAAGAGACCCAGTACTTC

D: TRBD2
size: once
J: TRBJ2-7
V: TRBV5-3
CDR3: CARSLSCGSITGTYEQYF
DNA: TGTGCCAGAAGCTTGTCATGCGGGAGCATAACGGGGACCTACGAGCAGTACTTC

D: .
size: .
J: TRBJ2-7
V: TRBV13
CDR3: CASSLGRTGYEQYF
DNA: TGTGCCAGCAGCTTAGGGAGAACAGGGTACGAGCAGTACTTC

D: .
size: .
J: TRBJ1-2
V: TRBV25-1
CDR3: CASSESPLRDGYTF
DNA: TGTGCCAGCAGTGAATCTCCGCTTCGGGATGGCTACACCTTC

D: TRBD2
size: .
J: TRBJ2-1
V: TRBV10-3
CDR3: CAISEPGTSDPYNEQFF
DNA: TGTGCCATCAGTGAGCCCGGGACTAGCGATCCCTACAATGAGCAGTTCTTC

D: .
size: few
J: TRBJ1-1
V: TRBV6-6
CDR3: CASSLSLYTEAFF
DNA: TGTGCCAGCAGTTTGTCCCTATACACTGAAGCTTTCTTT

D: TRBD2
size: .
J: TRBJ2-7
V: TRBV27
CDR3: CASSFIGAGGLGEQYF
DNA: TGTGCCAGCAGTTTCATCGGTGCGGGAGGGCTGGGCGAGCAGTACTTC

D: .
size: .
J: TRBJ2-5
V: TRBV2
CDR3: CASSEQLAQETQYF
DNA: TGTGCCAGCAGTGAGCAACTAGCCCAAGAGACCCAGTACTTC

D: .
size: .
J: TRBJ1-2
V: TRBV7-3
CDR3: CASSLGGDYGYTF
DNA: TGTGCCAGCAGCTTAGGGGGGGATTATGGCTACACCTTC

D: .
size: .
J: TRBJ2-6
V: TRBV7-6
CDR3: CASSRRGYSGANVLTF
DNA: TGTGCCAGCAGCCGTCGGGGATACTCTGGGGCCAACGTCCTGACTTTC

D: .
size: .
J: TRBJ2-1
V: TRBV20-1
CDR3: CSAGLDNEQFF
DNA: TGCAGTGCTGGACTTGACAATGAGCAGTTCTTC

D: TRBD1
size: .
J: TRBJ1-1
V: TRBV9
CDR3: CASSAYSRDRGGEAFF
DNA: TGTGCCAGCAGCGCCTACTCCCGGGACAGGGGGGGAGAAGCTTTCTTT

D: TRBD1
size: .
J: TRBJ1-2
V: TRBV29-1
CDR3: CSVEDRDRAHYGYTF
DNA: TGCAGCGTTGAAGACCGGGACAGGGCACACTATGGCTACACCTTC

D: .
size: .
J: TRBJ1-5
V: TRBV7-2
CDR3: CASSLDRLQPQHF
DNA: TGTGCCAGCAGCTTAGACAGGCTTCAGCCCCAGCATTTT